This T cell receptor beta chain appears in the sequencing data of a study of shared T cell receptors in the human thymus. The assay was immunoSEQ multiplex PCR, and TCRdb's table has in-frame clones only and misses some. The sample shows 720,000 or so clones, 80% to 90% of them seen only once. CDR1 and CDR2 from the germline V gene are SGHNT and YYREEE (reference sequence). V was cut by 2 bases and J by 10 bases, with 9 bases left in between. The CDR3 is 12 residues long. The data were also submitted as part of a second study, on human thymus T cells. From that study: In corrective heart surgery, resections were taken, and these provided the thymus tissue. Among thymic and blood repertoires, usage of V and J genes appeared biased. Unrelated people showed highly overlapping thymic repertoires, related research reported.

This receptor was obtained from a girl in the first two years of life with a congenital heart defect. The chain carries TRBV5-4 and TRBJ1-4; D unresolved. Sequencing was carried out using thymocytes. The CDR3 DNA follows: TGTGCCAGCAGCTTCAGGCCAGGAAAACTGTTTTTT. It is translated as CASSFRPGKLFF. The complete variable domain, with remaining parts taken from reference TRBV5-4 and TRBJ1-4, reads ETGVTQSPTHLIKTRGQQVTLRCSSQSGHNTVSWYQQALGQGPQFIFQYYREEENGRGNFPPRFSGLQFPNYSSELNVNALELDDSALYLCASSFRPGKLFFGSGTQLSVL.